The 23 T cell receptor beta chains given below trace back to one sample, sequenced in a study of shared clonotypes between healthy human individuals. This table comes from immunoSEQ multiplex PCR, and its TCRdb copy is limited to in-frame clones, with some not included. The sample lists approximately 2,000,000 clones, roughly 92% occurring once. Material for sequencing was naive CD4+ T cells from PBMCs. As for subset: CD45RA+ positively selected. These receptor sequences come from a man younger than 30 in good health. Some clones in this sample may be carry-over from other donors' samples.

With respect to this clone: Relative to the germline gene, one junction end is altered; a read error may explain this. CDR3 amino acids: CASSQRQNGNTIYF. Here the CDR3 DNA reads TGCGCCAGCAGCCAGCGACAGAATGGAAACACCATATATTTT. The chain recombines TRBV5-5 with TRBJ1-3, with TRBD1 as a possible D gene (5 bases). The CDR3 is made up of 14 amino acids. CDR1 is SGHKS and CDR2 is YYEKEE in the germline V gene (reference sequence).

CDR3 loop: CATSRDLGETDTQYF. CDR3 DNA sequence: TGTGCCACCAGCAGAGATCTTGGGGAAACAGATACGCAGTATTTT. V gene TRBV15 combines with J gene TRBJ2-3; D is unresolved. V lost 0 bases and J lost 3, with 10 bases in between. The CDR3 is 15 amino acids. The germline V gene has CDR1 LNHNV and CDR2 YYDKDF (reference sequence).

The chain combines TRBV18 with TRBJ2-7; 9 positions match TRBD2. The CDR3 sequence is 16 residues long. V was clipped by 2 bases and J by 3 bases; unmatched bases: 8. CDR1 is KGHSH, CDR2 LQKENI, per germline. This CDR3 reads CASSPVFSGSGYEQYF. CDR3 coding DNA: TGTGCCAGCTCACCAGTATTTAGCGGGAGCGGCTACGAGCAGTACTTC.

The rearrangement links TRBV28 to TRBJ1-2, with TRBD1 matching over 10 bases. Germline V gene lookup returns CDR1 MDHEN and CDR2 SYDVKM. The trim removed 9 bases at V and 6 bases at J, leaving 13 bases unmatched. This CDR3 has 15 amino acids. As DNA, the CDR3 is TGTGCCAGTACACAGACAGGGGGCGTGTTAGATGGCTACACCTTC. It encodes CASTQTGGVLDGYTF.

The chain recombines TRBV5-1 with TRBJ2-5, with D perhaps matching TRBD1 (6 bases). Looked up from germline, CDR1 is SGHRS and CDR2 is YFSETQ. This CDR3 spans 15 amino acids. The V gene lost 0 bases and the J gene lost 6 bases, with 15 bases spanning the gap. The CDR3 loop reads CASSLATGRGQTQYF. In DNA form, the CDR3 reads TGCGCCAGCAGCTTGGCGACAGGTCGAGGGCAGACCCAGTACTTC.

DNA of the CDR3: TGCGCCAGCAGCTCCTACACAGATACGCAGTATTTT. The encoded protein is CASSSYTDTQYF. V is TRBV5-1 and J is TRBJ2-3; no reliable D call. Looked up from germline, CDR1 is SGHRS and CDR2 is YFSETQ. V dropped 3 bases and J dropped 2 bases, with 4 bases sitting between them. There are 12 residues in the CDR3.

With respect to this clone: At the DNA level, this CDR3 is encoded by other sequences in the same sample as well. This rearrangement joins TRBV2 to TRBJ1-1; tentatively, D is TRBD1 (5 bases). The CDR3 totals 13 residues. Germline V gives CDR1 SNHLY, CDR2 FYNNEI. The ends were cut back, 4 bases at V and 1 base at J, with 7 bases in the middle. The CDR3 DNA follows: TGTGCCAGCAGTGGTGACAGGAACACTGAAGCTTTCTTT. Its translation: CASSGDRNTEAFF.

This clone is a singleton in its sample. This chain uses TRBV9 with TRBJ2-1; 9 nucleotides line up with TRBD2. The germline V gene has CDR1 SGDLS and CDR2 YYNGEE. V was pared by 1 base and J by 8 bases, with 4 bases of the junction left unmatched. The CDR3 length is 14 residues. CDR3 region: CASSVRREGHEQFF. For the CDR3, the DNA is TGTGCCAGCAGCGTAAGGCGGGAGGGTCATGAGCAGTTCTTC.

The rearrangement joins TRBV9 to TRBJ2-7, with 13 bases matching TRBD2. Germline CDR1 reads SGDLS; CDR2 reads YYNGEE. CDR3 length equals 16 residues. The J segment lost 3 bases and the V segment lost 4 bases, leaving 7 bases of the junction unmatched. Here the CDR3 DNA reads TGTGCCAGCAGCCCCCTGGGACTAGCGGGACTCTACGAGCAGTACTTC. The encoded protein is CASSPLGLAGLYEQYF.

This chain joins TRBV7-8 and TRBJ1-2; no firm D call. Per the germline V gene, CDR1 is SGHVS and CDR2 is FQNEAQ. CDR3 length: 14 amino acids. V was shortened by 0 bases and J by 2 bases, with 7 bases between the two germline ends. CDR3 coding DNA: TGTGCCAGCAGCTTAGCGACACAGAACTATGGCTACACCTTC. Translation gives CASSLATQNYGYTF.

J is TRBJ1-5 and V is TRBV5-5; 7 nucleotides agree with TRBD1. The J segment lost 7 bases and the V segment lost 4 bases, leaving 8 bases of the junction unmatched. This CDR3 contains 14 residues. The germline V gene has CDR1 SGHKS and CDR2 YYEKEE (reference sequence). CDR3 nucleotides: TGTGCCAGCAGCCCCACAGGGGAGGGCCAGCCCCAGCATTTT. Protein sequence: CASSPTGEGQPQHF.

The chain joins TRBV7-6 to TRBJ2-2, with D uncertain. This CDR3 contains 13 residues. The germline CDR1 and CDR2 sequences are SGHVS and FNYEAQ. V lost 3 bases, J lost 5 bases, and 7 bases lay in between. The CDR3 DNA reads as TGTGCCAGCAGCTTGACCCGAACCGGGGAGCTGTTTTTT. Its protein is CASSLTRTGELFF. The complete variable domain, with remaining parts taken from reference TRBV7-6 and TRBJ2-2, reads GAGVSQSPRYKVTKRGQDVALRCDPISGHVSLYWYRQALGQGPEFLTYFNYEAQQDKSGLPNDRFSAERPEGSISTLTIQRTEQRDSAMYRCASSLTRTGELFFGEGSRLTVL.

Of note for this clone: Sequence at one end of the junction differs from germline and may be a read error. The chain joins TRBV18 to TRBJ2-7; no firm D call. The V gene's germline CDR1 is KGHSH and CDR2 LQKENI. The CDR3 loop spans 13 amino acids. The CDR3 DNA reads as TGTGTCAGCTCACCAACATCATCCCTCGAGCAGTACTTC. This codes for CVSSPTSSLEQYF. The full variable domain, its missing parts supplied by reference TRBV18 and TRBJ2-7, is NAGVMQNPRHLVRRRGQEARLRCSPMKGHSHVYWYRQLPEEGLKFMVYLQKENIIDESGMPKERFSAEFPKEGPSILRIQQVVRGDSAAYFCVSSPTSSLEQYFGPGTRLTVT.

The V and J genes are TRBV29-1 and TRBJ1-5; the D gene is possibly TRBD1 (5 bases). This CDR3 region has 13 residues. Per the germline V gene, CDR1 is SQVTM and CDR2 is ANQGSEA. Trimming left V 6 bases short and J 4 bases short, with 13 bases between. As DNA, the CDR3 is TGCAGCGTAGTAGAGGACATAAATCAGCCCCAGCATTTT. Protein sequence: CSVVEDINQPQHF.

This clone is a singleton in its sample. The rearrangement uses TRBV5-1 and TRBJ1-3; D remains unclear. Trimming pared 5 bases from V and 8 bases from J, leaving 14 bases between. This CDR3 has 13 residues. Germline V lookup: CDR1 SGHRS, CDR2 YFSETQ. CDR3: CASSSSGVDTIYF. CDR3 nucleotides: TGCGCCAGCAGTTCATCTGGAGTGGACACCATATATTTT.

The chain joins TRBV30 to TRBJ1-5; D uncertain. The V end lost 2 bases, the J end lost 3 bases, and 8 bases lay between the germline ends. Germline values: CDR1 GTSNPN, CDR2 SVGIG (reference sequence). CDR3 length: 13 amino acids. The chain's CDR3 is CAWSRVPNQPQHF. CDR3 DNA: TGTGCCTGGAGTCGCGTACCCAATCAGCCCCAGCATTTT.

This chain links TRBV18 with TRBJ1-5, with D tentatively TRBD1 (5 bases). Germline CDR1 is KGHSH and CDR2 is LQKENI. The CDR3 has 12 amino acids. Between the trimmed V and J ends, which lost 5 bases and 9 bases, there was a span of 11 bases. The CDR3: CASSSREMPQHF. The CDR3 coding sequence is TGTGCCAGCTCAAGCAGGGAAATGCCCCAGCATTTT.

The chain recombines TRBV30 with TRBJ1-2; unclear D gene. The CDR3 is 11 residues long. Per germline, CDR1 GTSNPN and CDR2 SVGIG (reference sequence). V was shortened by 3 bases and J by 3 bases, with 5 bases between the two germline ends. DNA for the CDR3: TGTGCCTGGAGGCAGTACTATGGCTACACCTTC. Its protein product is CAWRQYYGYTF. The whole variable domain, filled in from reference TRBV30 and TRBJ1-2, reads SQTIHQWPATLVQPVGSPLSLECTVEGTSNPNLYWYRQAAGRGLQLLFYSVGIGQISSEVPQNLSASRPQDRQFILSSKKLLLSDSGFYLCAWRQYYGYTFGSGTRLTVV.

This rearrangement joins TRBV4-1 to TRBJ2-7; the D is unclear. Germline lookup yields CDR1 MGHRA and CDR2 YSYEKL. The CDR3 contains 16 residues. Trimming cost V 1 base and J 2 bases, with 15 bases left between them. CDR3 in amino acids: CASSQALHNPPYEQYF. The CDR3 DNA reads as TGCGCCAGCAGCCAAGCTCTTCACAACCCCCCCTACGAGCAGTACTTC.

The chain couples TRBV5-1 to TRBJ2-3, with TRBD1 matching 7 bases. The V and J ends lost 5 bases and 0 bases, in that order; junction bases with no gene match: 6. The CDR3 loop spans 15 amino acids. Germline values: CDR1 SGHRS, CDR2 YFSETQ. CDR3 amino acids: CASRNRGSSTDTQYF. In DNA, the CDR3 is TGCGCCAGCAGGAACAGGGGTAGTAGCACAGATACGCAGTATTTT.

The chain is built from TRBV5-4 and TRBJ1-3, with unresolved D. Per the germline V gene, CDR1 is SGHNT and CDR2 is YYREEE (reference sequence). The CDR3 loop spans 17 amino acids. Between the trimmed V and J ends, which lost 4 bases and 0 bases, there was a span of 17 bases. The CDR3: CASSPARSGTSGNTIYF. CDR3 coding DNA: TGTGCCAGCAGCCCAGCCCGGTCGGGTACCTCTGGAAACACCATATATTTT.

V and J are TRBV7-2 and TRBJ1-5, with no clear D. The CDR3 has 13 residues. V shed 1 base and J shed 6 bases, with 7 bases lying between them. Germline CDR1 SGHTA, CDR2 FQGNSA. The CDR3 region is CASSLEGRQPQHF. In nucleotides, the CDR3 is TGTGCCAGCAGCTTAGAGGGCCGTCAGCCCCAGCATTTT.

The chain is built from TRBV4-3 and TRBJ1-2, with no clear D. Looked up from germline, CDR1 is LGHNA and CDR2 is YSLEER. Trimming took 0 bases from V and 3 from J, leaving 8 bases between them. The CDR3 sequence is 14 residues long. CDR3 coding DNA: TGCGCCAGCAGCCAAGATGCCCAGGACTATGGCTACACCTTC. This gives the protein CASSQDAQDYGYTF.